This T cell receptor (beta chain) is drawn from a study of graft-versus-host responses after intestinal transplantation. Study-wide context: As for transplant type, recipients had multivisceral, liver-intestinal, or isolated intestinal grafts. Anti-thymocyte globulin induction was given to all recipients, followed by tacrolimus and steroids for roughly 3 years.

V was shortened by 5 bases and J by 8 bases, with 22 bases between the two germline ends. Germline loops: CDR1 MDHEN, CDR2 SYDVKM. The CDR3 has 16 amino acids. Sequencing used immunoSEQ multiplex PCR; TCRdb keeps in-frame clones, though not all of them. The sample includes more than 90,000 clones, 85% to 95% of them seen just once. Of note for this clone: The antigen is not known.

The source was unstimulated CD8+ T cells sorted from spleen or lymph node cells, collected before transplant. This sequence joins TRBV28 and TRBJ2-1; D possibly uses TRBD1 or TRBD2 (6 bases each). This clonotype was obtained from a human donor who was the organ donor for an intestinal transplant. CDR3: CASSTRWGLRGDEQFF. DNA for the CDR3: TGTGCCAGCAGTACCCGGTGGGGCCTTAGGGGGGATGAGCAGTTCTTC.